Shown below are 27 T cell receptor beta chains from a single sample sequenced in a study of cytomegalovirus exposure and HLA in healthy donors. This PCR relied on a set of 60 Vbeta primers and 13 Jbeta primers. Libraries were prepared by immunoSEQ multiplex PCR; TCRdb keeps only in-frame clonotypes and omits some of them. Seen here are tens of thousands of clones, 68% observed once, and the top ten hold 3% to 5%. Sequencing input: PBMCs. Receptor source: a man in his forties or fifties in good health and CMV-seronegative.

This rearrangement joins TRBV11-3 to TRBJ1-1, with TRBD1 as a possible D gene (6 bases). The V and J ends lost 3 bases and 9 bases respectively, with 17 bases between them. The CDR3 totals 14 residues. CDR1 and CDR2 from the germline V gene are SGHNT and YENEEA. This CDR3 is CASSLDSLSSKAFF. In DNA, the CDR3 is TGTGCCAGCAGCTTGGACAGCCTTTCCTCTAAAGCTTTCTTT.

This clone was counted only a few times. J is TRBJ2-7 and V is TRBV30; 12 bases fit TRBD2. The CDR3 covers 14 residues. The germline V gene has CDR1 GTSNPN and CDR2 SVGIG (reference sequence). Trimming at V came to 1 base and at J to 3 bases, leaving 1 base not matched to a gene. The CDR3 is CAWSGTSGVYEQYF. The CDR3 DNA is TGTGCCTGGAGTGGGACTAGCGGGGTCTACGAGCAGTACTTC.

The J gene is TRBJ1-1, the V gene TRBV5-1; D may be TRBD1 (6 bases). CDR1 SGHRS and CDR2 YFSETQ come from the germline V gene. CDR3 length: 15 residues. Trimming shortened V by 5 bases and J by 6 bases, and 20 bases separated the two germline ends. The CDR3 DNA reads TGCGCCAGCAGGATGACAGGAACGGGAAAGGCTGAAGCTTTCTTT. Translation gives CASRMTGTGKAEAFF.

V usage is TRBV5-4 and J usage is TRBJ2-1, with 7 bases that match TRBD1. Per germline, CDR1 SGHNT and CDR2 YYREEE (reference sequence). Losses at the gene ends were 2 bases for V and 2 bases for J; bases not matched to a gene: 10. The length of the CDR3 is 17 residues. CDR3 sequence reads: CASSFVPRDRAYNEQFF. CDR3 coding DNA: TGTGCCAGCAGCTTCGTACCCCGGGACAGAGCCTACAATGAGCAGTTCTTC. The full variable domain, with the rest looked up from reference TRBV5-4 and TRBJ2-1, is ETGVTQSPTHLIKTRGQQVTLRCSSQSGHNTVSWYQQALGQGPQFIFQYYREEENGRGNFPPRFSGLQFPNYSSELNVNALELDDSALYLCASSFVPRDRAYNEQFFGPGTRLTVL.

The chain links TRBV7-2 to TRBJ2-3; weak D call: TRBD2 (5 bases). Germline V CDR1 and CDR2: SGHTA, FQGNSA. CDR3 length equals 17 residues. Trimming took 5 bases from V and 7 from J, leaving 25 bases between them. The CDR3 spells CASSPSGSSGWRNTQYF. CDR3 sequence (DNA): TGTGCCAGCAGCCCCAGCGGCTCGAGCGGTTGGCGGAATACGCAGTATTTT.

This clone was picked up a small number of times. CDR3 DNA: TGTGCCAGCAGCGGCGCGGGGACAGGGAGCACCGGGGAGCTGTTTTTT. Its protein is CASSGAGTGSTGELFF. The chain links TRBV7-9 to TRBJ2-2; TRBD1 matches at 9 bases. CDR1 and CDR2 (germline): SEHNR, FQNEAQ (reference sequence). The CDR3 loop spans 16 amino acids. Losses at the gene ends were 5 bases for V and 4 bases for J; bases not matched to a gene: 8.

V usage is TRBV4-2 and J usage is TRBJ2-5, with 10 bases aligning to TRBD2. V trimming: 0 bases; J trimming: 4 bases; junction bases outside the gene matches: 5. Germline loops: CDR1 LGHNA, CDR2 YNFKEQ. The CDR3 loop spans 16 amino acids. The CDR3 region is CASSQDGSGGSETQYF. In DNA, the CDR3 is TGTGCCAGCAGCCAAGACGGTAGCGGGGGGTCAGAGACCCAGTACTTC.

This clone turned up a few times. The genes are TRBV10-2 and TRBJ2-3; weak D call: TRBD1 (6 bases). The V gene lost 11 bases and the J gene lost 2 bases, with 14 bases spanning the gap. Germline loops: CDR1 WSHSY, CDR2 SAAADI. The CDR3 spans 13 residues. CDR3 residues: CASRQEPTDTQYF. The DNA for the CDR3 is TGCGCCTCCAGACAGGAACCCACAGATACGCAGTATTTT.

This chain connects TRBV5-1 to TRBJ2-1; TRBD2 agrees at 10 bases. V was pared by 0 bases and J by 8 bases, with 5 bases of the junction left unmatched. Germline loops: CDR1 SGHRS, CDR2 YFSETQ. CDR3 length: 15 residues. The CDR3 region has the DNA TGCGCCAGCAGCTTGGAGGCTAGCGGGGGCGATGAGCAGTTCTTC. Amino acids: CASSLEASGGDEQFF.

This chain connects TRBV2 to TRBJ2-7, with D possibly matching TRBD2 (5 bases). Germline CDR1 and CDR2: SNHLY and FYNNEI. Trimming left V 6 bases short and J 0 bases short, with 6 bases between. The CDR3 extends over 12 amino acids. CDR3 protein: CASRRGSYEQYF. CDR3 in DNA: TGTGCCAGCAGACGGGGCTCCTACGAGCAGTACTTC.

There are a few counts of this clone. V gene TRBV28 combines with J gene TRBJ1-6; D call uncertain. The CDR3 sequence is 12 residues long. Trimming left V 6 bases short and J 14 bases short, with 14 bases between. CDR1 and CDR2 from the germline V gene are MDHEN and SYDVKM. This CDR3 reads CASSPPLLALHF. The CDR3 DNA reads as TGTGCCAGCAGCCCGCCCCTTTTAGCCCTCCACTTT. Filled out from reference TRBV28 and TRBJ1-6, the complete variable domain reads DVKVTQSSRYLVKRTGEKVFLECVQDMDHENMFWYRQDPGLGLRLIYFSYDVKMKEKGDIPEGYSVSREKKERFSLILESASTNQTSMYLCASSPPLLALHFGNGTRLTVT.

The rearrangement joins TRBV6-5 to TRBJ2-7; a weak D match, TRBD1 (6 bases). Trimming shortened V by 3 bases and J by 3 bases, and 9 bases separated the two germline ends. The CDR3 runs 13 residues. Germline CDR1 is MNHEY and CDR2 is SVGAGI. CDR3 amino acids: CASSYSTGYEQYF. In DNA, the CDR3 is TGTGCCAGCAGTTATTCGACAGGCTACGAGCAGTACTTC.

The chain employs TRBV28 and TRBJ1-6; no reliable D call. CDR1 is MDHEN and CDR2 is SYDVKM in the germline V gene. CDR3 size: 15 residues. V lost 2 bases, J lost 7 bases, and 12 bases lay in between. The CDR3 region is CASSLATAQNSPLHF. The CDR3 DNA reads as TGTGCCAGCAGTTTAGCAACAGCTCAAAATTCACCCCTCCACTTT.

This clone was observed a handful of times. The chain combines TRBV19 with TRBJ2-1; 7 positions agree with TRBD2. The germline V gene has CDR1 LNHDA and CDR2 SQIVND (reference sequence). The CDR3 extends over 14 amino acids. V shed 7 bases, J shed 3 bases, and the junction held 6 bases outside the gene matches. CDR3 sequence (DNA): TGTGCCAGTACGGGCGGGGGAGTCTACAATGAGCAGTTCTTC. It translates to CASTGGGVYNEQFF.

The V and J genes are TRBV7-2 and TRBJ2-3; 9 bases match TRBD2. Trimming removed 0 bases from V and 0 bases from J; junction bases left unmatched: 1. This CDR3 has 16 residues. Germline V gene lookup returns CDR1 SGHTA and CDR2 FQGNSA. The CDR3 DNA reads TGTGCCAGCAGCTTAGCAGCGGGGGGAAGCACAGATACGCAGTATTTT. It translates to CASSLAAGGSTDTQYF.

The chain is built from TRBV30 and TRBJ1-2, with D possibly being TRBD1 (6 bases). Per germline, CDR1 GTSNPN and CDR2 SVGIG (reference sequence). The CDR3 runs 13 residues. The ends were cut back, 3 bases at V and 4 bases at J, with 12 bases in the middle. DNA for the CDR3: TGTGCCTGGAGCAGGGGATCCATCTATGGCTACACCTTC. This gives the protein CAWSRGSIYGYTF.

The V gene is TRBV2, the J gene TRBJ1-6, with a tentative D call TRBD1 (5 bases). The length of the CDR3 is 16 residues. V was trimmed by 2 bases and J by 13 bases, leaving 21 bases between them. CDR1 SNHLY and CDR2 FYNNEI come from the germline V gene. The CDR3 sequence: CASSETPEGPGGPLHF. The CDR3 bases are TGTGCCAGCAGTGAAACACCGGAGGGGCCGGGGGGTCCCCTCCACTTT. Looking up the rest from reference TRBV2 and TRBJ1-6 gives the full variable domain: EPEVTQTPSHQVTQMGQEVILRCVPISNHLYFYWYRQILGQKVEFLVSFYNNEISEKSEIFDDQFSVERPDGSNFTLKIRSTKLEDSAMYFCASSETPEGPGGPLHFGNGTRLTVT.

As for this clone: Compared with germline, one end of the junction differs, possibly owing to a read error. V and J are TRBV7-9 and TRBJ1-1; D call uncertain. From germline, CDR1 is SEHNR and CDR2 FQNEAQ (reference sequence). The CDR3 totals 12 residues. CDR3 sequence: CSSSLSGNGAFF. The CDR3 nucleotides are TGTTCCAGCAGCTTATCGGGGAACGGGGCTTTCTTT.

For this clone: Mismatch with germline at one junction end may stem from a read error. V gene TRBV28 combines with J gene TRBJ1-6, with TRBD1 matching over 7 bases. The V gene's germline CDR1 is MDHEN and CDR2 SYDVKM. The CDR3 is 12 residues long. The CDR3 nucleotides are TGTGCCAGCAGTCTACGTGTGGGACAGATTTCCTTT. As protein: CASSLRVGQISF.

V gene TRBV2 combines with J gene TRBJ2-7, with D uncertain. The V end was cut by 3 bases, the J end by 2 bases, with 17 bases between. CDR3 length equals 16 residues. Germline-derived CDR1 and CDR2 are SNHLY and FYNNEI. The CDR3 region is CASSESVGSAAYEQYF. The CDR3, as DNA: TGTGCCAGCAGTGAGTCCGTCGGCAGCGCAGCCTACGAGCAGTACTTC.

The chain employs TRBV6-1 and TRBJ2-1; D is ambiguous. This CDR3 spans 11 amino acids. CDR1 is MNHNS and CDR2 is SASEGT in the germline V gene. V lost 6 bases and J lost 4, with 4 bases in between. The CDR3 loop reads CASRLYNEQFF. As DNA, the CDR3 is TGTGCCAGCAGACTTTACAATGAGCAGTTCTTC.

The chain recombines TRBV6-5 with TRBJ1-3; 11 bases map to TRBD1. Germline CDR1 reads MNHEY; CDR2 reads SVGAGI. The CDR3 is made up of 14 amino acids. The ends lost 8 bases at V and 1 base at J; junction bases unmatched: 1. This CDR3 is CASGQGASGNTIYF. The CDR3 region has the DNA TGTGCCAGCGGACAGGGGGCATCTGGAAACACCATATATTTT.

This clone was recorded only once. Other DNA sequences within the sample encode an identical CDR3. The CDR3 DNA is TGTGCCTGGAGTGTACGACTACAAGAGACCCAGTACTTC. Translation gives CAWSVRLQETQYF. The chain recombines TRBV30 with TRBJ2-5, with D possibly TRBD2 on 5 matching bases. V was shortened by 0 bases and J by 2 bases, with 7 bases between the two germline ends. The CDR3 length is 13 residues. From germline, CDR1 is GTSNPN and CDR2 SVGIG (reference sequence).

This chain connects TRBV7-9 to TRBJ1-2; TRBD1 matches 7 bases. V lost 4 bases and J lost 7; bases outside the gene matches: 12. The CDR3 totals 15 residues. Germline loops: CDR1 SEHNR, CDR2 FQNEAQ (reference sequence). The chain's CDR3 is CASSSPEKGASGYTF. The CDR3 coding sequence is TGTGCCAGCAGCTCCCCTGAGAAGGGGGCGAGTGGCTACACCTTC. Full variable domain (rest looked up from reference TRBV7-9 and TRBJ1-2): DTGVSQNPRHKITKRGQNVTFRCDPISEHNRLYWYRQTLGQGPEFLTYFQNEAQLEKSRLLSDRFSAERPKGSFSTLEIQRTEQGDSAMYLCASSSPEKGASGYTFGSGTRLTVV.

The chain couples TRBV19 to TRBJ2-5; TRBD2 is a possible D gene (5 bases). The CDR3 consists of 13 residues. V was pared by 7 bases and J by 5 bases, with 14 bases between. The germline V gene has CDR1 LNHDA and CDR2 SQIVND (reference sequence). This chain's CDR3 is CASMGGLGETQYF. The CDR3 coding sequence is TGTGCCAGTATGGGCGGGCTAGGGGAGACCCAGTACTTC.

The rearrangement uses TRBV29-1 and TRBJ2-7, with TRBD1 identical over 9 bases. Germline assignment: CDR1 SQVTM and CDR2 ANQGSEA. The CDR3 extends over 13 amino acids. V trimming: 6 bases; J trimming: 4 bases; junction bases outside the gene matches: 7. Here the CDR3 reads CSVADRGIYEQYF. The CDR3 bases are TGCAGCGTGGCCGACAGGGGGATATACGAGCAGTACTTC.

This clone was seen only a few times. The CDR3 DNA is TGTGCCAGCAGTGACGACTCGAACACCGGGGAGCTGTTTTTT. Translating it yields CASSDDSNTGELFF. This chain joins TRBV6-4 and TRBJ2-2; unclear D gene. V was shortened by 2 bases and J by 0 bases, with 4 bases between the two germline ends. CDR1 is MRHNA and CDR2 is SNTAGT in the germline V gene. The CDR3 runs 14 residues.